This T cell receptor beta chain was sequenced during a study of OX40 agonist ivuxolimab in advanced cancers. Some clones are missing from TCRdb's copy, which holds only in-frame ones; the method was immunoSEQ multiplex PCR. This table has under 80,000 clones, approximately 87% appearing once. Germline loops: CDR1 SGDLS, CDR2 YYNGEE. V shed 0 bases and J shed 2 bases, with 11 bases lying between them. This CDR3 spans 15 amino acids. Sequenced here: CD4+ or CD8+ T cells sorted from blood, sampled in a trial of the OX40 agonist ivuxolimab. This chain joins TRBV9 and TRBJ1-1; D is undetermined. The TCR comes from an adult with an advanced solid tumor such as melanoma, head and neck, liver or kidney cancer. The DNA for the CDR3 is TGTGCCAGCAGCGTAGATCGCCAGAGAAACACTGAAGCTTTCTTT. As protein: CASSVDRQRNTEAFF.